This T cell receptor (beta chain) was found in a study of cytomegalovirus exposure and HLA in healthy donors. Study overall: In an earlier analysis, approximately 120 million unique TCR beta sequences were found from 150 million to 200 million T cells. HLA-typed donors were the source of tens of millions of unique TCRs held in an early data release.

Trimming took 4 bases from V and 0 from J; bases not matched to a gene: 6. The CDR3 length is 16 residues. Germline V gives CDR1 MNHEY, CDR2 SMNVEV (reference sequence). As to this clone: The antigen is not known.

Researchers ran the PCR with 60 Vbeta and 13 Jbeta primers. Sequenced by immunoSEQ multiplex PCR; TCRdb stores in-frame clones only, minus some. The sample has 150,000 to 200,000 clones, about three quarters seen once; the top ten hold around 0.89%. Study-level points and caveats: Researchers reported in a later analysis that a missense DCLRE1C variant was tied to TCR beta V- and J-gene trimming. The majority of CMV-associated TCR beta chains were reported as apparently HLA-restricted in a later analysis.

This receptor was obtained from a woman between 50 and 59 years old in good health and CMV-seropositive. Sequenced: PBMCs. The V call is TRBV27, the J call TRBJ1-2; TRBD1 agrees at 9 bases. CDR3 nucleotide sequence: TGTGCCAGCAGTTGGACAGGGGACTTAGCTAACTATGGCTACACCTTC. Its protein is CASSWTGDLANYGYTF.